The 26 T cell receptor beta chains below come from one sample, sequenced in a study of tumor-infiltrating lymphocytes in oesophageal squamous cell carcinoma. TCRdb used MiXCR to reprocess the PCR reads, holding one entry per CDR3 protein. The sample records 10,000 to 15,000 distinct CDR3 sequences, approximately 48% being singletons. Material for sequencing was esophageal tumor tissue. Every receptor here comes from a female donor with esophageal squamous cell carcinoma.

In this sample, this clonotype is medium-sized (0.01 to 0.1%). J is TRBJ2-7 and V is TRBV28; D unclear. This CDR3 is built from 12 residues. Trimming removed 6 bases from V and 0 bases from J, with 6 bases in between. Germline CDR1 reads MDHEN; CDR2 reads SYDVKM. CDR3 amino acids: CASRVHSYEQYF. The CDR3 DNA follows: TGTGCCAGCAGGGTTCACTCCTACGAGCAGTACTTC. The whole variable domain, remainder taken from reference TRBV28 and TRBJ2-7, is DVKVTQSSRYLVKRTGEKVFLECVQDMDHENMFWYRQDPGLGLRLIYFSYDVKMKEKGDIPEGYSVSREKKERFSLILESASTNQTSMYLCASRVHSYEQYFGPGTRLTVT.

The gene calls are TRBV24-1 and TRBJ2-7; 7 positions match TRBD1. CDR3 length: 14 residues. From germline, CDR1 is KGHDR and CDR2 SFDVKD. Trimming took 4 bases from V and 7 from J; bases not matched to a gene: 9. CDR3 in DNA: TGTGCCACCAGTGACCCAAGACAGGGCTATGAGCAGTACTTC. Amino acid sequence: CATSDPRQGYEQYF.

The chain recombines TRBV9 with TRBJ2-7; 7 bases fit TRBD1. The CDR3 is 11 amino acids. CDR1 and CDR2 from the germline V gene are SGDLS and YYNGEE. V gave up 7 bases and J gave up 4 bases; unmatched junction bases: 2. Here the CDR3 DNA reads TGTGCCAGCGGGACAGATTACGAGCAGTACTTC. Amino acids: CASGTDYEQYF.

As to this clonotype: This may be a read error: a much more frequent sequence differs by one nucleotide. This likely comes from a read error, as the CDR3 has no conserved phenylalanine or tryptophan at its end. The J gene is TRBJ2-6, the V gene TRBV28; D ambiguous. Trimming took 5 bases from V and 0 from J, leaving 5 bases between them. CDR3 length: 14 amino acids. CDR1 is MDHEN and CDR2 is SYDVKM in the germline V gene. The CDR3 sequence: CASSEHSGANVLTL. The CDR3 DNA is TGTGCCAGCAGTGAACACTCTGGGGCCAACGTCCTGACTTTA.

This chain connects TRBV7-4 to TRBJ1-1; D gene uncertain. Trimming shortened V by 6 bases and J by 1 base, and 6 bases separated the two germline ends. Germline lookup yields CDR1 SGHVT and CDR2 SQSDAQ. The CDR3 has 12 residues. In nucleotides, the CDR3 is TGTGCCAGCAGGGACGGGAACACTGAAGCTTTCTTT. Translated: CASRDGNTEAFF.

This clonotype was detected ten times or more. The chain couples TRBV6-1 to TRBJ2-1; 8 nucleotides match TRBD1. V lost 7 bases and J lost 7; bases outside the gene matches: 9. This CDR3 region has 14 residues. The germline V gene has CDR1 MNHNS and CDR2 SASEGT. This chain's CDR3 is CASTKDRVENEQFF. The DNA of the CDR3 is TGTGCCAGCACCAAGGACAGGGTGGAGAATGAGCAGTTCTTC.

This clonotype ranks as medium-sized. J is TRBJ1-1 and V is TRBV6-6, with 9 bases identical to TRBD1. Germline CDR1 is MNHNY and CDR2 is SVGAGI (reference sequence). The CDR3 is 16 residues long. V trimming: 1 base; J trimming: 2 bases; junction bases outside the gene matches: 5. CDR3 bases: TGTGCCAGCAGTTACTTCAGGGACAGGGTAAACACTGAAGCTTTCTTT. Protein sequence: CASSYFRDRVNTEAFF.

CDR3 region: CASSLQQGSTGELFF. CDR3 nucleotides: TGTGCCAGCAGCTTACAACAGGGGAGCACCGGGGAGCTGTTTTTT. The chain joins TRBV7-6 to TRBJ1-4; 7 bases are shared with TRBD1. The better agreement between TRBJ2-2 and the DNA end casts doubt on the J call. CDR1 is SGHVS, CDR2 FNYEAQ, per germline. The CDR3 is made up of 15 amino acids.

The V and J genes are TRBV7-6 and TRBJ1-1; TRBD1 agrees at 8 bases. Per germline, CDR1 SGHVS and CDR2 FNYEAQ. The CDR3 runs to 14 residues. The V gene end was trimmed by 1 base and the J gene end by 7 bases; junction bases not matched to a gene: 5. The CDR3 spells CASSLDGTGREAFF. For the CDR3, the DNA is TGTGCCAGCAGCTTAGATGGGACAGGACGTGAAGCTTTCTTT. The variable domain in full, with the rest retrieved from reference TRBV7-6 and TRBJ1-1, is GAGVSQSPRYKVTKRGQDVALRCDPISGHVSLYWYRQALGQGPEFLTYFNYEAQQDKSGLPNDRFSAERPEGSISTLTIQRTEQRDSAMYRCASSLDGTGREAFFGQGTRLTVV.

V and J are TRBV6-1 and TRBJ2-4; D remains unclear. The J call may be mistaken, given a closer DNA end match to TRBJ1-2. CDR3 length: 13 amino acids. Germline CDR1 reads MNHNS; CDR2 reads SASEGT. The chain's CDR3 is CASSYLGEKGYTF. The CDR3 DNA reads as TGTGCCAGCAGTTACCTCGGGGAGAAGGGCTACACCTTC.

By its share, this clonotype is medium-sized (0.01 to 0.1%). The chain has TRBV7-8 and TRBJ2-3, with unresolved D. This CDR3 comprises 15 residues. Per germline, CDR1 SGHVS and CDR2 FQNEAQ. The V gene lost 5 bases and the J gene lost 8 bases, with 20 bases spanning the gap. CDR3 DNA: TGTGCCAGCAGCCCAGCGCTGGGTGAGGCCCCTACGCAGTATTTT. Protein: CASSPALGEAPTQYF.

The count of this clonotype is one. V gene TRBV6-6 combines with J gene TRBJ1-2; D gene ambiguous. The CDR3 runs to 14 residues. Looked up from germline, CDR1 is MNHNY and CDR2 is SVGAGI (reference sequence). V lost 6 bases, J lost 0 bases, and 11 bases lay in between. This CDR3 reads CASSQEDTNYGYTF. CDR3 nucleotides: TGTGCCAGCAGCCAGGAGGATACTAACTATGGCTACACCTTC.

The CDR3 DNA follows: TGTGCCAGCAGCTTAACACAGGGTGGGATGGACGAGCAGTACTTC. Residues: CASSLTQGGMDEQYF. The chain couples TRBV7-3 to TRBJ2-5, with D perhaps TRBD1 (6 bases). The last part of the DNA fits TRBJ2-7 better; the J call may be wrong. The germline CDR1 and CDR2 sequences are SGHTA and FQGTGA. The CDR3 runs 15 residues.

This sequence joins TRBV19 and TRBJ1-1, with D tentatively TRBD1 (6 bases). CDR3 size: 12 residues. Trimming left V 10 bases short and J 4 bases short, with 13 bases between. Germline values: CDR1 LNHDA, CDR2 SQIVND (reference sequence). This CDR3 reads CATKTGSTEAFF. The CDR3 DNA is TGTGCCACCAAAACAGGGAGCACTGAAGCTTTCTTT.

The CDR3 DNA follows: TGTGCCAGCAGTTTAACGGAGACCCCCTATGGCTACACCTTC. Amino acids: CASSLTETPYGYTF. The chain couples TRBV28 to TRBJ2-5; no reliable D call. The assigned J gene may be wrong: the sequence end matches TRBJ1-2 better. Per the germline V gene, CDR1 is MDHEN and CDR2 is SYDVKM. This CDR3 has 14 amino acids.

This clonotype was recorded at least ten times. This chain links TRBV7-2 with TRBJ2-3; 7 bases are shared with TRBD2. From germline, CDR1 is SGHTA and CDR2 FQGNSA. J lost 0 bases, V lost 6 bases, and 6 bases had no gene match. CDR3 size: 15 residues. CDR3 region: CASSRDYLSTDTQYF. Here the CDR3 DNA reads TGTGCCAGCAGTCGGGACTACCTCAGCACAGATACGCAGTATTTT.

The CDR3 here is CASSPIGETQYF. Written as DNA, the CDR3 is TGTGCCAGCAGCCCAATAGGGGAGACCCAGTACTTC. The genes are TRBV7-1 and TRBJ2-5; D is unclear. TRBV7-1 is flagged as an ORF with uncertain function. CDR3 length: 12 amino acids. Trimming stripped 5 bases from V and 5 bases from J, with 9 bases between.

This chain joins TRBV20-1 and TRBJ2-1; 11 nucleotides agree with TRBD2. Losses at the gene ends were 2 bases for V and 1 base for J; bases not matched to a gene: 4. Germline CDR1 DFQATT, CDR2 SNEGSKA (reference sequence). The CDR3 totals 16 residues. CDR3 in amino acids: CSARTASGRSYNEQFF. The CDR3 coding sequence is TGCAGTGCTAGAACCGCTAGCGGGAGGTCCTACAATGAGCAGTTCTTC.

The rearrangement uses TRBV2 and TRBJ2-3, with 9 bases that match TRBD2. The germline V gene encodes CDR1 SNHLY and CDR2 FYNNEI. V gave up 7 bases and J gave up 6 bases; unmatched junction bases: 14. The CDR3 has 16 residues. CDR3 loop: CASTGGAGGRYDTQYF. The CDR3 DNA reads as TGTGCCAGCACCGGAGGGGCGGGAGGGAGATACGATACGCAGTATTTT.

In regard to this clonotype: No conserved phenylalanine or tryptophan is present at the end of the CDR3, so a read error is the likely explanation. The limits of the CDR3 on the DNA are not certain, so only TCRdb's listed CDR3 is given. The chain has TRBV12-3 or TRBV12-4 and TRBJ2-5; the table's D gene call, TRBD1, was not cross checked with the DNA. The CDR3 is 18 amino acids long, termini counted. CDR3 amino acids: CASTPTGKGSNYGYTFGS.

The V gene is TRBV7-2, the J gene TRBJ2-7; D gene ambiguous. The germline V gene encodes CDR1 SGHTA and CDR2 FQGNSA. The CDR3 is 12 residues long. The V gene lost 5 bases and the J gene lost 6 bases, with 11 bases spanning the gap. The CDR3 sequence is CASSPTLSEQYF. Written as DNA, the CDR3 is TGTGCCAGCAGCCCCACACTCTCCGAGCAGTACTTC.

This clonotype was found many times. This sequence joins TRBV5-4 and TRBJ2-3; a possible D gene is TRBD1 (6 bases). Trimming removed 0 bases from V and 0 bases from J, with 20 bases in between. This CDR3 is 19 amino acids long. Germline CDR1 and CDR2: SGHNT and YYREEE (reference sequence). This chain's CDR3 is CASSLVIRGKGLSTDTQYF. The CDR3 DNA sequence: TGTGCCAGCAGCTTGGTGATAAGGGGGAAGGGGTTAAGCACAGATACGCAGTATTTT.

CDR3 nucleotide sequence: TGTGCCAGCAGTGACCCACTAGCAGCCCACCAAGAGACCCAGTACTTC. This codes for CASSDPLAAHQETQYF. The chain has TRBV25-1 and TRBJ2-5; D perhaps matches TRBD2 (6 bases). The CDR3 covers 16 residues. The V gene's germline CDR1 is MGHDK and CDR2 SYGVNS. V was clipped by 3 bases and J by 0 bases, with 14 bases between them.

V gene TRBV4-1 combines with J gene TRBJ1-4; possibly TRBD1 for D (6 bases). CDR1 is MGHRA and CDR2 is YSYEKL in the germline V gene. Between the trimmed V and J ends, which lost 0 bases and 16 bases, there was a span of 36 bases. This CDR3 is built from 20 residues. CDR3 DNA sequence: TGCGCCAGCAGCCAAGATTCAGGAGCGGGGGGCGGAGTCATCACAGATACGCAGTTTTTT. This sequence encodes CASSQDSGAGGGVITDTQFF.

This clonotype was seen repeatedly, ten times or more. The chain carries TRBV15 and TRBJ2-1; possibly TRBD1 for D (6 bases). Trimming removed 6 bases from V and 9 bases from J, with 15 bases in between. The CDR3 is 13 amino acids. Germline V CDR1 and CDR2: LNHNV, YYDKDF (reference sequence). The CDR3 coding sequence is TGTGCCACCAGGGGACAACTCCTAGGTGAGCAGTTCTTC. Protein: CATRGQLLGEQFF.

This clonotype has a handful of counts. J is TRBJ2-3 and V is TRBV7-2; the D is unclear. The V end lost 5 bases, the J end lost 0 bases, and 9 bases lay between the germline ends. CDR3 length: 14 residues. Germline V gene sequence: CDR1 SGHTA, CDR2 FQGNSA. The CDR3 nucleotides read TGTGCCAGCAGCCCCACCACAAGCACAGATACGCAGTATTTT. It codes for CASSPTTSTDTQYF.